The present TCR beta chain was sequenced within a study of shared clonotypes between healthy human individuals. Background on the study: Donors, aged 18 to 49, were two women and a few men. Broader study findings: The naive CD4 repertoires of a handful of donors were compared, and approximately 4.7% of clonotypes were shared. It was the non-shared clonotypes that had lower generation probabilities than clonotypes shared by all four donors.

This table comes from immunoSEQ multiplex PCR, and its TCRdb copy is limited to in-frame clones, with some not included. This sample has about 1.5 million clones, with approximately 98% found just once. This clone was detected only a few times. The antigen is unknown. The sequence was collected from a man aged 25 to 40 in good health. Specimen: naive CD4+ T cells sorted from blood. Subset here: CD45RA+ positively selected.

CDR3 DNA: TGTGCCAGCAGCCCGCTAGGGAGCGGGAGCTACGAGCAGTACTTC. Translating gives CASSPLGSGSYEQYF. This sequence joins TRBV11-2 and TRBJ2-7; 8 bases agree with TRBD2. V was pared by 5 bases and J by 3 bases, with 9 bases of the junction left unmatched. The CDR3 spans 15 residues. The germline V gene encodes CDR1 SGHAT and CDR2 FQNNGV.